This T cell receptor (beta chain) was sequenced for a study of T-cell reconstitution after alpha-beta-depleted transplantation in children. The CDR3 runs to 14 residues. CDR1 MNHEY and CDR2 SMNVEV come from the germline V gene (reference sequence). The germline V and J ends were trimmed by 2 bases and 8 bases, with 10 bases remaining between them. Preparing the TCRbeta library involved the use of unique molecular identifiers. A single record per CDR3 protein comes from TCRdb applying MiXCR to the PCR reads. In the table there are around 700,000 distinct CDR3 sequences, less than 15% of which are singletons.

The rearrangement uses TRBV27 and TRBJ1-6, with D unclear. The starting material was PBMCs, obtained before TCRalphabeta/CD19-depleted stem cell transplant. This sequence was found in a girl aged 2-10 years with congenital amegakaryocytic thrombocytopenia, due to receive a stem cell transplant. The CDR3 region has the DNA TGTGCCAGCAGTTTACGGGTGCGTGATTCACCCCTCCACTTT. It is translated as CASSLRVRDSPLHF.